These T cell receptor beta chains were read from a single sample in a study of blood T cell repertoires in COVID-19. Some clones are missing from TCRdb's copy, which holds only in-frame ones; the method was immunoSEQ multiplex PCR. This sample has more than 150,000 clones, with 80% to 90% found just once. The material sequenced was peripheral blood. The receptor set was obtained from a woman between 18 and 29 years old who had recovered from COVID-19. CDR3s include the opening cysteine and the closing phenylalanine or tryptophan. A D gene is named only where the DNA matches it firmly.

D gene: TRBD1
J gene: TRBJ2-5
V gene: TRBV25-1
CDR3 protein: CASSEYQGDRGETQYF

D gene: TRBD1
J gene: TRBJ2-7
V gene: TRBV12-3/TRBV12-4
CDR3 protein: CASSLGQDYEQYF

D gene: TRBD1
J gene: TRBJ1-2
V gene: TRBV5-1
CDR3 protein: CASSYPGQGHGYTF

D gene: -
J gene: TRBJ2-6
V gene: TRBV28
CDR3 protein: CASIKGGAGANVLTF

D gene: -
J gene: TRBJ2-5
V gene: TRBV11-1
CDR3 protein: CASSLDRRDLSETQYF

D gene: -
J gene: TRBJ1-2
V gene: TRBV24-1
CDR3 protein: CATSEDRLGGYTF

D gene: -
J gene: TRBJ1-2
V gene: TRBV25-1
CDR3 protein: CASSEGQFYGYTF

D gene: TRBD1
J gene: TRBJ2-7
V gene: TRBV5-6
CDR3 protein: CASSTGTAVSYEQYF

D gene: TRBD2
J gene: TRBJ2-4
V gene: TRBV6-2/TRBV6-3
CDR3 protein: CASSSSGGAKNIQYF

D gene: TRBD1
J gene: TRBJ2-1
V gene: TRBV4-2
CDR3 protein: CASSLRDRGHEQFF

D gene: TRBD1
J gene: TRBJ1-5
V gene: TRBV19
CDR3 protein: CASRGGQKPQPQHF

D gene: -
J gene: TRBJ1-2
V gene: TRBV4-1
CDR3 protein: CASSRGANYGYTF

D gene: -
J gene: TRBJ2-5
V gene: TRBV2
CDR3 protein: CASRSSQETQYF

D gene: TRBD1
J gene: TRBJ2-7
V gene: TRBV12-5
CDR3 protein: CASAIGTGGHEQYF

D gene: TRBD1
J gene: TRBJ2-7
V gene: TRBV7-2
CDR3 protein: CASSLAGTGRGSYEQYF

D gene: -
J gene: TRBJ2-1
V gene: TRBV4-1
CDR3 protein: CASSRTGLYNEQFF

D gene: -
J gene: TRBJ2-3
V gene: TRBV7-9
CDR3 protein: CASSFDGSRWGDTQYF

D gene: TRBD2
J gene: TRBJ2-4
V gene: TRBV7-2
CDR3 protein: CASSLLGGGANIQYF

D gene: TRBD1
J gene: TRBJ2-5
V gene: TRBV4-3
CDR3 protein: CASSQEWDRETQYF

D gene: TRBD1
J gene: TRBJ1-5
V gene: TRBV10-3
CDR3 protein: CAISEGETGVNQPQHF

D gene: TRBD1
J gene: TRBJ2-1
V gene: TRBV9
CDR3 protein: CASSVRGRNNEQFF

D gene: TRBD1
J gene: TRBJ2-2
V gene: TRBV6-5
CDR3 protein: CAGGQGADTGELFF

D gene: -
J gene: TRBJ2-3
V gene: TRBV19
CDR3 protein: CASNQRVPTDTQYF

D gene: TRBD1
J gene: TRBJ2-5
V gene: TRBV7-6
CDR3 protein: CASSFPGQGKKKTQYF

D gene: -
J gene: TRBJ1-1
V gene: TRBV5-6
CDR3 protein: CASSLVRTYTEAFF

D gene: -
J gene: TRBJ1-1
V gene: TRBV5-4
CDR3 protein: CASSLDQQGWDTEAFF

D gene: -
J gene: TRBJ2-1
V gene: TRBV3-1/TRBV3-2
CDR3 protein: CASSPTSSRAQFF

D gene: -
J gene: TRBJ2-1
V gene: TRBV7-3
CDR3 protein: CASSLRLENEQFF

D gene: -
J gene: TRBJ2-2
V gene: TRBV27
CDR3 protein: CASSLRGSNTGELFF

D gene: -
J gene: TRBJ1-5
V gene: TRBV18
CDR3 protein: CASSPSRVAWESNQPQHF

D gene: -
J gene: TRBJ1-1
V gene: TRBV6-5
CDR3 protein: CASSTGWSTEAFF

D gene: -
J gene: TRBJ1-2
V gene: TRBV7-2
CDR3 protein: CASSLGPAINYGYTF

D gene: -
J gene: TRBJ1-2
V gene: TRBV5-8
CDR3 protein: CASSLQRRIYGYTF

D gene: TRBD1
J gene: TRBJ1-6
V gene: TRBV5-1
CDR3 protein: CASSLDGTALSSYNSPLHF

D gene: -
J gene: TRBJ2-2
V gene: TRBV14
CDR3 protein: CASSRRQVTGELFF

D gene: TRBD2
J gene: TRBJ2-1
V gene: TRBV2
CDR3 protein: CASSGRLAGGTEQFF

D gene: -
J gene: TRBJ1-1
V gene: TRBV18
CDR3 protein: CASSPTTQNTEAFF

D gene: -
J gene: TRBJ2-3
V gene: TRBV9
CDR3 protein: CASSVIDSRTDTQYF

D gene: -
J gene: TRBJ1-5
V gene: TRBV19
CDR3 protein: CASSLGQYSNQPQHF

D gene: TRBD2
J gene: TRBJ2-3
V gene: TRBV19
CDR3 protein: CAIGRGSSTDTQYF

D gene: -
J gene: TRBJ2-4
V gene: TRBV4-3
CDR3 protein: CASSQSPVLAEAKNIQYF

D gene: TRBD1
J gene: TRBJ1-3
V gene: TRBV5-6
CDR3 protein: CASSPGTEKYSGNTIYF

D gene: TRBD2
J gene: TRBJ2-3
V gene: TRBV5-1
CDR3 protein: CASSPGGASGGLAADTQYF

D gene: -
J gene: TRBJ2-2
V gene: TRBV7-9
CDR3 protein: CASSFIGDTGELFF

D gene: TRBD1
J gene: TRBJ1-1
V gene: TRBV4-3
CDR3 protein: CASSQDGTGTWNTEAFF

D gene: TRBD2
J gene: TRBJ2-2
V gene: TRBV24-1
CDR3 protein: CATSDLGRDSGELFF

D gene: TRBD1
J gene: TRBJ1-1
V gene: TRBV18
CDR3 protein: CASSPRTGSDTEAFF

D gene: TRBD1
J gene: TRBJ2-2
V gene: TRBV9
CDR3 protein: CASSLRQGMWAGELFF